The next 25 T cell receptor beta chains were all read from a single sample in a study of shared clonotypes between healthy human individuals. Sequenced by immunoSEQ multiplex PCR; TCRdb stores in-frame clones only, minus some. The table lists roughly 680,000 clones, approximately 77% of them singletons. Sequences were obtained from memory CD4+ T cells sorted from blood. Subset: CD45RA-negative fraction. The receptors here all came from a woman in her twenties or thirties in good health.

The V gene is TRBV4-1, the J gene TRBJ1-4; D gene uncertain. The V gene lost 2 bases and the J gene lost 0 bases, with 13 bases spanning the gap. The CDR3 has 17 amino acids. Germline V lookup: CDR1 MGHRA, CDR2 YSYEKL. The CDR3 sequence: CASSQSPQIATNEKLFF. DNA for the CDR3: TGCGCCAGCAGCCAAAGTCCCCAGATCGCAACTAATGAAAAACTGTTTTTT.

The chain has TRBV13 and TRBJ2-5; 7 bases are shared with TRBD1. V gave up 5 bases and J gave up 1 base; unmatched junction bases: 10. The CDR3 covers 16 residues. The germline CDR1 and CDR2 sequences are PRHDT and FYEKMQ (reference sequence). CDR3 nucleotides: TGTGCCAGCAGCCCAAAGACAGGGATCGGCCAAGAGACCCAGTACTTC. Its translation: CASSPKTGIGQETQYF.

The rearrangement uses TRBV11-2 and TRBJ2-5, with 9 bases aligning to TRBD2. The V gene's germline CDR1 is SGHAT and CDR2 FQNNGV. Trimming removed 1 base from V and 4 bases from J; junction bases left unmatched: 4. This CDR3 spans 15 amino acids. CDR3 residues: CASSLARLAVETQYF. The CDR3 nucleotides are TGTGCCAGCAGCTTAGCCCGACTAGCGGTAGAGACCCAGTACTTC.

This chain links TRBV28 with TRBJ1-1; D is perhaps TRBD1 (5 bases). This CDR3 contains 12 residues. V was clipped by 4 bases and J by 11 bases, with 14 bases between them. Per the germline V gene, CDR1 is MDHEN and CDR2 is SYDVKM. The chain's CDR3 is CASSSSTASAFF. In DNA, the CDR3 is TGTGCCAGCAGTTCCTCGACAGCGTCGGCTTTCTTT. Full variable domain (outside the CDR3, taken from reference TRBV28 and TRBJ1-1): DVKVTQSSRYLVKRTGEKVFLECVQDMDHENMFWYRQDPGLGLRLIYFSYDVKMKEKGDIPEGYSVSREKKERFSLILESASTNQTSMYLCASSSSTASAFFGQGTRLTVV.

V usage is TRBV7-8 and J usage is TRBJ1-5; 7 nucleotides match TRBD1. V dropped 5 bases and J dropped 7; count of bases not matched to a gene: 5. In germline, CDR1 is SGHVS, CDR2 FQNEAQ. The CDR3 has 13 amino acids. CDR3: CASSPQGSQPQHF. The CDR3 bases are TGTGCCAGCAGCCCACAGGGGAGCCAGCCCCAGCATTTT.

There are a few counts of this clone. J is TRBJ2-1 and V is TRBV7-6; D may be TRBD1 (6 bases). This CDR3 is 16 amino acids long. Trimming removed 1 base from V and 5 bases from J, with 15 bases in between. The germline gives CDR1 SGHVS, CDR2 FNYEAQ. The CDR3 DNA reads TGTGCCAGCAGCTTAGTCGCAGGGGTCCTGAACAATGAGCAGTTCTTC. Protein sequence: CASSLVAGVLNNEQFF.

In regard to this clone: One end of the junction fails to match germline, which may point to a read error. The chain joins TRBV10-3 to TRBJ2-7; TRBD1 might be the D (5 bases). Germline CDR1 ENHRY, CDR2 SYGVKD. There are 14 residues in the CDR3. The CDR3 loop reads CASSYSKGIYEQYF. CDR3 DNA sequence: TGTGCCAGCAGTTACTCGAAGGGGATCTACGAGCAGTACTTC.

This clone appeared once. This rearrangement joins TRBV6-1 to TRBJ1-1; TRBD1 is a possible D gene (5 bases). CDR1 is MNHNS and CDR2 is SASEGT in the germline V gene. Trimming removed 2 bases from V and 0 bases from J, with 10 bases in between. The CDR3 is 15 amino acids. The CDR3 DNA reads TGTGCCAGCAGTGAATGGGGCACATTGAACACTGAAGCTTTCTTT. Translating it yields CASSEWGTLNTEAFF.

V gene TRBV5-6 combines with J gene TRBJ2-5; TRBD1 matches 10 bases. J gave up 5 bases and V 3 bases, and 10 bases lay outside the gene matches. The CDR3 extends over 16 amino acids. Germline CDR1 reads SGHDT; CDR2 reads YYEEEE. CDR3 coding DNA: TGTGCCAGCAGCTGGAGGGACAGGGGTGGTTTCGAGACCCAGTACTTC. It translates to CASSWRDRGGFETQYF. Drawing the rest from reference TRBV5-6 and TRBJ2-5, the complete variable domain is DAGVTQSPTHLIKTRGQQVTLRCSPKSGHDTVSWYQQALGQGPQFIFQYYEEEERQRGNFPDRFSGHQFPNYSSELNVNALLLGDSALYLCASSWRDRGGFETQYFGPGTRLLVL.

This clone came up a few times. This chain's CDR3 is CASSKPRGGQWSNQPQHF. Written as DNA, the CDR3 is TGCGCCAGCAGTAAACCTCGGGGGGGACAGTGGAGCAATCAGCCCCAGCATTTT. The chain employs TRBV23-1 and TRBJ1-5; 7 positions agree with TRBD1. TRBV23-1 is designated an ORF whose function remains uncertain. The J segment lost 1 base and the V segment lost 5 bases, leaving 14 bases of the junction unmatched. The CDR3 totals 18 residues.

This chain links TRBV2 with TRBJ2-2, with 14 bases that match TRBD2. V shed 6 bases, J shed 2 bases, and the junction held 11 bases outside the gene matches. This CDR3 spans 19 amino acids. The germline CDR1 and CDR2 sequences are SNHLY and FYNNEI. The CDR3 here is CASRTNRLAGGPNTGELFF. The DNA of the CDR3 is TGTGCCAGCAGGACTAACCGACTAGCGGGAGGGCCAAACACCGGGGAGCTGTTTTTT. The variable domain in full, with the rest retrieved from reference TRBV2 and TRBJ2-2, is EPEVTQTPSHQVTQMGQEVILRCVPISNHLYFYWYRQILGQKVEFLVSFYNNEISEKSEIFDDQFSVERPDGSNFTLKIRSTKLEDSAMYFCASRTNRLAGGPNTGELFFGEGSRLTVL.

The chain links TRBV25-1 to TRBJ1-3; D remains unclear. The CDR3 runs to 15 residues. V was pared by 2 bases and J by 4 bases, with 12 bases between. CDR1 is MGHDK and CDR2 is SYGVNS in the germline V gene. CDR3 region: CASSEARTGGNTIYF. In DNA, the CDR3 is TGTGCCAGCAGTGAAGCCAGGACGGGAGGAAACACCATATATTTT. Full variable domain (remainder filled in from reference TRBV25-1 and TRBJ1-3): EADIYQTPRYLVIGTGKKITLECSQTMGHDKMYWYQQDPGMELHLIHYSYGVNSTEKGDLSSESTVSRIRTEHFPLTLESARPSHTSQYLCASSEARTGGNTIYFGEGSWLTVV.

The chain couples TRBV4-1 to TRBJ1-2, with D maybe TRBD1 (5 bases). V gave up 1 base and J gave up 10 bases, with 16 bases separating them. From germline, CDR1 is MGHRA and CDR2 YSYEKL. This CDR3 is built from 14 residues. The CDR3 sequence: CASSQAPGGSDYTF. CDR3 DNA: TGCGCCAGCAGCCAAGCTCCTGGGGGAAGTGACTACACCTTC.

This chain connects TRBV28 to TRBJ2-5; 12 positions match TRBD1. The J call could be wrong; TRBJ2-7 is a better fit for the DNA end. CDR1 and CDR2 (germline): MDHEN, SYDVKM. The CDR3 has 16 amino acids. CDR3 protein: CASSPPGQGAKNEQYF. The CDR3 coding sequence is TGTGCCAGCAGTCCCCCGGGACAGGGGGCAAAAAACGAGCAGTACTTC.

The chain combines TRBV19 with TRBJ2-3; no reliable D call. The germline V and J ends were trimmed by 11 bases and 1 base, with 10 bases remaining between them. CDR1 is LNHDA, CDR2 SQIVND, per germline (reference sequence). The CDR3 extends over 12 amino acids. CDR3 nucleotide sequence: TGTGCCTCGAAGGGTGGCACAGATACGCAGTATTTT. Residues: CASKGGTDTQYF.

In this sample, this clone turned up a few times. The chain employs TRBV5-1 and TRBJ1-2; D gene uncertain. Germline assignment: CDR1 SGHRS and CDR2 YFSETQ. The CDR3 runs to 16 residues. The CDR3 sequence: CALEPDGKEGHYGYTF. The CDR3 DNA follows: TGCGCTCTAGAGCCAGACGGGAAAGAAGGTCACTATGGCTACACCTTC.

V is TRBV9 and J is TRBJ1-3; TRBD1 is a possible D gene (6 bases). The germline gives CDR1 SGDLS, CDR2 YYNGEE. The CDR3 is 14 amino acids. V was trimmed by 0 bases and J by 3 bases, leaving 7 bases between them. The CDR3 DNA sequence: TGTGCCAGCAGCGTAGGCAGGGGTGGAAACACCATATATTTT. It encodes CASSVGRGGNTIYF.

The chain joins TRBV7-2 to TRBJ2-3, with D tentatively TRBD1 (6 bases). Germline CDR1 reads SGHTA; CDR2 reads FQGNSA. There are 15 residues in the CDR3. V dropped 1 base and J dropped 0 bases, with 8 bases sitting between them. The DNA of the CDR3 is TGTGCCAGCAGCTTAGACAGGGTTAGCACAGATACGCAGTATTTT. As protein: CASSLDRVSTDTQYF. Full variable domain (rest looked up from reference TRBV7-2 and TRBJ2-3): GAGVSQSPSNKVTEKGKDVELRCDPISGHTALYWYRQSLGQGLEFLIYFQGNSAPDKSGLPSDRFSAERTGGSVSTLTIQRTQQEDSAVYLCASSLDRVSTDTQYFGPGTRLTVL.

V gene TRBV5-4 combines with J gene TRBJ2-5; D is perhaps TRBD2 (5 bases). This CDR3 is 15 amino acids long. Trimming stripped 0 bases from V and 6 bases from J, with 15 bases between. The germline CDR1 and CDR2 sequences are SGHNT and YYREEE (reference sequence). In DNA, the CDR3 is TGTGCCAGCAGCTTGGAGGGAACTAGTCTAAAGACCCAGTACTTC. Protein sequence: CASSLEGTSLKTQYF.

This clone has a handful of counts. This sequence joins TRBV18 and TRBJ2-1, with D tentatively TRBD2 (5 bases). This CDR3 contains 14 residues. V lost 6 bases and J lost 8, with 17 bases in between. The germline CDR1 and CDR2 sequences are KGHSH and LQKENI. CDR3 sequence reads: CASSPQSGNDEQFF. Written as DNA, the CDR3 is TGTGCCAGCTCCCCCCAATCGGGAAACGATGAGCAGTTCTTC. The full variable domain, rest sourced from reference TRBV18 and TRBJ2-1, is NAGVMQNPRHLVRRRGQEARLRCSPMKGHSHVYWYRQLPEEGLKFMVYLQKENIIDESGMPKERFSAEFPKEGPSILRIQQVVRGDSAAYFCASSPQSGNDEQFFGPGTRLTVL.

Concerning this clone itself: In the same sample, other DNA sequences code for this CDR3. The V and J genes are TRBV7-9 and TRBJ2-7; TRBD1 matches 7 bases. Germline CDR1 and CDR2: SEHNR and FQNEAQ (reference sequence). V gave up 1 base and J gave up 2 bases; unmatched junction bases: 2. This CDR3 region has 14 residues. The CDR3 DNA is TGTGCCAGCAGCTTAGGACAGGGAGCCTACGAGCAGTACTTC. This encodes CASSLGQGAYEQYF. Variable domain in full (rest from reference TRBV7-9 and TRBJ2-7): DTGVSQNPRHKITKRGQNVTFRCDPISEHNRLYWYRQTLGQGPEFLTYFQNEAQLEKSRLLSDRFSAERPKGSFSTLEIQRTEQGDSAMYLCASSLGQGAYEQYFGPGTRLTVT.

This clone has only one observation. The chain has TRBV7-9 and TRBJ1-5; no definite D call. This CDR3 contains 15 residues. Germline V CDR1 and CDR2: SEHNR, FQNEAQ (reference sequence). Deletions cut 3 bases from V and 7 bases from J, with 16 bases between. CDR3 nucleotide sequence: TGTGCCAGCAGCTTCGGTGACGCCCTCTACCAGCCCCAGCATTTT. It is translated as CASSFGDALYQPQHF.

The V call is TRBV7-9, the J call TRBJ2-7, with D possibly TRBD2 on 6 matching bases. Trimming pared 5 bases from V and 4 bases from J, leaving 12 bases between. There are 13 residues in the CDR3. From germline, CDR1 is SEHNR and CDR2 FQNEAQ (reference sequence). In nucleotides, the CDR3 is TGTGCCAGCAGCCTGGGACTTGAATACGAGCAGTACTTC. This translates into CASSLGLEYEQYF.

This clone showed up just a few times. The chain recombines TRBV6-5 with TRBJ1-5, with TRBD1 matching 7 bases. Germline CDR1 and CDR2: MNHEY and SVGAGI. Trimming took 6 bases from V and 0 from J; bases not matched to a gene: 2. There are 14 residues in the CDR3. DNA of the CDR3: TGTGCCAGCAGACGGGACAGTAGCAATCAGCCCCAGCATTTT. Translated, it gives CASRRDSSNQPQHF.

The chain links TRBV6-6 to TRBJ1-5; a weak D match, TRBD1 (5 bases). The CDR3 is 14 residues long. The germline V gene encodes CDR1 MNHNY and CDR2 SVGAGI (reference sequence). Trimming removed 2 bases from V and 3 bases from J, with 8 bases in between. The CDR3 reads CASSYIGVNQPQHF. In DNA form, the CDR3 reads TGTGCCAGCAGTTACATAGGGGTCAATCAGCCCCAGCATTTT.